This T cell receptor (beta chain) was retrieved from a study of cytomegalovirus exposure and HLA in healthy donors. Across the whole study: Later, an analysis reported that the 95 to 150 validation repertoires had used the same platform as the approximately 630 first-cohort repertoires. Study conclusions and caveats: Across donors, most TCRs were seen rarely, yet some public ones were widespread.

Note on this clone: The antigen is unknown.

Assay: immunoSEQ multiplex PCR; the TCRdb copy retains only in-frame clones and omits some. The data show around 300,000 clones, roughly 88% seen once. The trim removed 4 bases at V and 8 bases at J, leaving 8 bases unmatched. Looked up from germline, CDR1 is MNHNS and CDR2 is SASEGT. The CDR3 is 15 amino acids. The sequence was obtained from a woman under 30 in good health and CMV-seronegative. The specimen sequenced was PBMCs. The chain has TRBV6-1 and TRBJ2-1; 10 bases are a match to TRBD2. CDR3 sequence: CASSGSGAGGDEQFF. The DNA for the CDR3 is TGTGCCAGCAGTGGGTCAGGAGCGGGAGGGGATGAGCAGTTCTTC.